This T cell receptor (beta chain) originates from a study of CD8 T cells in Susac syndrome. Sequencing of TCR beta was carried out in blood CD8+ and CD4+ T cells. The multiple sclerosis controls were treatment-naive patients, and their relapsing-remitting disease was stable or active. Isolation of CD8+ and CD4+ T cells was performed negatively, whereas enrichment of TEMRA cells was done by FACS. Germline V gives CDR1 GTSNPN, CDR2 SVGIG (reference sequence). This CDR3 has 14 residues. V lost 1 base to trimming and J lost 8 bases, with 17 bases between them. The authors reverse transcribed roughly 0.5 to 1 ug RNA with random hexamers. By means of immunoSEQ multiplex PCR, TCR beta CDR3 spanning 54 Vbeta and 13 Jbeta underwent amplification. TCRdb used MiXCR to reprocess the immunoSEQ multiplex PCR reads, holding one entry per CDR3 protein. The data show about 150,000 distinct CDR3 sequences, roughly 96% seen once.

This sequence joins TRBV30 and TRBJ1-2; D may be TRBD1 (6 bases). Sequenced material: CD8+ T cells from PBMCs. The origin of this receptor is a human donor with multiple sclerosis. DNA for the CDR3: TGTGCCTGGAGTGGTCTTACAGGGTTAGAGGGCTACACCTTC. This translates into CAWSGLTGLEGYTF.